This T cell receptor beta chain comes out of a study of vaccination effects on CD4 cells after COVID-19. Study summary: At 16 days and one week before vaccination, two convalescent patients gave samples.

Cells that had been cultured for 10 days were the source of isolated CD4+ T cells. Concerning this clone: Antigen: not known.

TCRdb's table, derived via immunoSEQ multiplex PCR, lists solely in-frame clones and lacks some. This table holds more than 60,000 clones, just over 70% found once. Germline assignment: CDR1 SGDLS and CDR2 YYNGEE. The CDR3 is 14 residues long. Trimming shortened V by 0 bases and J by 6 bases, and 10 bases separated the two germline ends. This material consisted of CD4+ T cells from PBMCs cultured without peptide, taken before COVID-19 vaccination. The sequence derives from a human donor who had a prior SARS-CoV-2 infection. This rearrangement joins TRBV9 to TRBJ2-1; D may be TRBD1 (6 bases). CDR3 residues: CASSVDWGLNEQFF. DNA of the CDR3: TGTGCCAGCAGCGTAGACTGGGGGCTCAATGAGCAGTTCTTC.